The sequence of this TCR beta chain was determined in a study of beta chain features in type 1 diabetes. Cells sorted by CD45RO/CCR7/CD25/CD127/CD95/CD27 comprised CD4+ naive, central memory, regulatory and stem cell-like memory cells. Sorting produced populations that all topped 98% purity. Expressed TCRB transcripts got sequenced, as all isolated RNA was reverse transcribed. TCRdb keeps only in-frame clones here, not all; method: immunoSEQ multiplex PCR. The profile shows hundreds of thousands of clones, 13% to 15% of them singletons. Trimming took 2 bases from V and 6 from J; bases not matched to a gene: 13. This CDR3 is 16 amino acids long. Germline V gives CDR1 SEHNR, CDR2 FQNEAQ (reference sequence).

The sequence came from a middle-aged woman in good health. The V call is TRBV7-9, the J call TRBJ2-7; 7 nucleotides match TRBD1. The source material was naive CD4+ T cells from blood. The chain's CDR3 is CASSLYPRTGVGEQYF. CDR3 DNA: TGTGCCAGCAGCTTATACCCCCGGACAGGCGTTGGCGAGCAGTACTTC.